This entry features one T cell receptor (beta chain) sequence. This clonotype was counted a few times. Its antigen is not yet known. No base qualities exist here, and no much larger clone lies one base off it. Ficoll-Paque density gradient centrifugation was used to isolate PBMCs. Sequencing took place on an Illumina NovaSeq 6000. cDNA libraries for TCRalpha and TCRbeta were prepared by 5'RACE using constant-segment primers, with sample barcodes and unique molecular identifiers added. Trizol reagent was used to extract RNA from every sample. Amplification of the libraries took two PCR steps, and the second step added a second sample barcode plus Illumina TruSeq adapters. Sequencing of libraries was performed on an Illumina NovaSeq with 2 x 150 bp paired-end reads. In the original analysis: Demultiplexing of reads and collapsing into UMI-guided consensus sequences were performed with migec v1.2.7. Using mixcr v2.1.11, UMI consensuses were aligned to TRA and TRB V and J templates and then assembled into clonotypes. A clonotype was counted as expanded or contracted only if both edgeR and NoisET called the change significant, with noise models trained on biological replicates. edgeR calls used a false discovery rate-adjusted p below 0.01 and a log2 fold-change threshold of 1. PCA with hierarchical clustering of max-normalized trajectories of the 1000 most abundant clonotypes was used as exploratory dynamics analysis. Separately sequenced CD4+ and CD8+ repertoires were used to assign a CD4 or CD8 phenotype to each responding clone. TCRdb applied fastp at Q25 and MiXCR to the public reads, then kept only in-frame beta chains. For every CDR3 protein sequence, its rows merge into one entry that carries the most common genes and DNA. None of the V and J calls come from the authors' own analysis; TCRdb made them. The sample table lists about 350,000 distinct CDR3 sequences, about 20% of them with a count of one. The top ten hold roughly 23% of the sample.

This record comes from a study of T-cell memory formation after mild COVID-19 (dated by TCRdb to the early 2020s). For the wider study: Most TCR sequence clusters were specific to one of the two donors. Longitudinal TCRalpha and TCRbeta repertoire sequencing tracked T-cell clones expanding and contracting after mild COVID-19 in a couple of donors. The cohort was made up of two young adult volunteers, one female and one male, who were previously healthy.

Points the paper makes about the study in general: Contracting CD4+ clones were found mainly in CM and EM memory subsets, while CD8+ clones were enriched in EMRA. Clones that contracted from day 15 to 85 showed balanced CD4/CD8 phenotypes, whereas a second wave of clones that expanded from day 15 to 37 leaned towards CD4+. The study covered only two mild cases, and larger cohorts including severe cases with pre-infection samples were considered necessary. The detection of some responding clones in pre-infection memory suggests that pre-existing cross-reactive memory T cells joined the SARS-CoV-2 response. Whether the second-wave clones peaking on day 37 were SARS-CoV-2 specific was not confirmed.

From its cysteine to its phenylalanine, the CDR3 spans 14 amino acids. Just CDR3 DNA is preserved here, 42 bases in frame from base 1. Per the germline V gene, ENHRY is the CDR1 and SYGVKD is the CDR2. At the junction V is shortened by 0 bases and J by 4 bases, with 10 bases in between. The sequencing sample was made of PBMCs or a T cell subset sorted from them (not recorded which). This chain joins TRBV10-3 to TRBJ2-7; TRBD1 is perhaps the D gene, given 5 matching bases. The TCR was taken from a man between 18 and 35 years old who had mild COVID-19 (a few samples of this study predate the infection). The sample titles of this study are shuffled in the database, so cell type and time point are left out; the donor was told from shared clones. The CDR3 sequence is CAISESPGKYEQYF. The DNA sequence is TGTGCCATCAGTGAGTCGCCAGGGAAGTACGAGCAGTACTTC.